This T cell receptor beta chain originates from a study of T-cell memory formation after mild COVID-19. At the level of the study: TCR clusters mostly belonged to single donors.

Employing constant-segment primers, 5'RACE generated TCR alpha and TCR beta cDNA libraries bearing sample barcodes and UMIs. A single record per CDR3 protein comes from TCRdb applying MiXCR to the 5' RACE reads. The sample lists about 350,000 distinct CDR3 sequences; roughly 15% were seen once. This clonotype was counted only a few times. Germline V gives CDR1 MNHEY, CDR2 SMNVEV (reference sequence). CDR3 length equals 14 residues. V dropped 6 bases and J dropped 2 bases, with 11 bases sitting between them. Specimen: PBMCs or a T cell subset sorted from them (not recorded which). The V call is TRBV27, the J call TRBJ1-5, with a possible D match to TRBD1 (6 bases). The sequence was collected from a man younger than 35 who had mild COVID-19 (a few samples of this study predate the infection). Cell type and time point are not known. The DNA for the CDR3 is TGTGCCAGCAGGGGGGCGTCGGGCAATCAGCCCCAGCATTTT. It is translated as CASRGASGNQPQHF.